Each of the 18 T cell receptor beta chains below was sequenced from the same sample in a study of identical twins. TCRdb passed the 5' RACE reads through MiXCR, listing each CDR3 protein once. The sample has approximately 700,000 distinct CDR3 sequences, 15% to 20% seen once. These same records also appear under a second study, on T cells expressing NK-cell markers.

Sequenced material: PBMCs. Source of these receptors: a woman in her late teens or twenties in good health.

J is TRBJ2-1 and V is TRBV5-1; 7 positions agree with TRBD1. The CDR3 is 13 residues long. With V trimmed by 4 bases and J by 5 bases, 3 bases remained unmatched. Germline V gene data show CDR1 as SGHRS and CDR2 as YFSETQ. In nucleotides, the CDR3 is TGCGCCAGCAGCGACAGGGTTAACAATGAGCAGTTCTTC. It specifies CASSDRVNNEQFF.

The rearrangement joins TRBV27 to TRBJ2-1; a possible D gene is TRBD2 (5 bases). This CDR3 comprises 13 residues. The germline V gene encodes CDR1 MNHEY and CDR2 SMNVEV (reference sequence). V gave up 3 bases and J gave up 12 bases, with 15 bases separating them. The DNA of the CDR3 is TGTGCCAGCAGTTTTGCTCCTTACGGGGTGCAGTTCTTC. Its translation: CASSFAPYGVQFF.

This rearrangement joins TRBV5-1 to TRBJ1-1; TRBD1 matches at 7 bases. Germline CDR1 reads SGHRS; CDR2 reads YFSETQ. V shed 4 bases and J 3 bases; nucleotides not matched to a gene: 3. The CDR3 extends over 13 amino acids. The CDR3 region is CASSTGTDTEAFF. The DNA of the CDR3 is TGCGCCAGCAGCACAGGGACAGACACTGAAGCTTTCTTT.

The genes are TRBV20-1 and TRBJ2-1, with 14 bases fitting TRBD2. The CDR3 is made up of 14 amino acids. Germline V lookup: CDR1 DFQATT, CDR2 SNEGSKA (reference sequence). Germline trimming cut 4 bases from V and 7 bases from J; bases unmatched to any gene: 3. DNA of the CDR3: TGCAGTGCTAAAGGACTAGCGGGGGGTAATGAGCAGTTCTTC. As protein: CSAKGLAGGNEQFF.

This clonotype was seen at least ten times. The chain is built from TRBV12-3 or TRBV12-4 and TRBJ1-5; no reliable D call. The CDR3 is 14 amino acids. The V gene lost 3 bases and the J gene lost 0 bases, with 6 bases spanning the gap. CDR3 DNA: TGTGCCAGCAGTTTCGCGTATAGCAATCAGCCCCAGCATTTT. Translating gives CASSFAYSNQPQHF.

The chain uses TRBV12-3 or TRBV12-4 and TRBJ1-1; D ambiguous. V was cut by 2 bases and J by 1 base, with 11 bases left in between. The CDR3 runs 15 residues. The CDR3 sequence is CASSLSRMANTEAFF. CDR3 bases: TGTGCCAGCAGTTTAAGTAGAATGGCGAACACTGAAGCTTTCTTT.

The chain combines TRBV29-1 with TRBJ2-3; D possibly uses TRBD1 or TRBD2 (5 bases each). This CDR3 has 13 amino acids. Germline CDR1 and CDR2: SQVTM and ANQGSEA. Trimming took off 0 bases at V and 1 base at J, with 5 bases between the two ends. The CDR3 reads CSVEEGRTDTQYF. In DNA, the CDR3 is TGCAGCGTTGAAGAGGGACGCACAGATACGCAGTATTTT.

This clonotype has more than one count but fewer than ten. The rearrangement links TRBV20-1 to TRBJ2-7; D might be TRBD1 or TRBD2, each matching 7 bases. Trimming removed 8 bases from V and 2 bases from J, with 16 bases in between. This CDR3 is built from 13 residues. Germline CDR1 is DFQATT and CDR2 is SNEGSKA (reference sequence). This CDR3 is CSTRGRAPYEQYF. The CDR3 coding sequence is TGCAGTACCAGGGGGAGGGCCCCCTACGAGCAGTACTTC.

This clonotype has more than one count but fewer than ten. V gene TRBV12-3 or TRBV12-4 combines with J gene TRBJ1-5; the D is unclear. This CDR3 spans 20 amino acids. The V end was cut by 1 base, the J end by 2 bases, with 24 bases between. The chain's CDR3 is CASSLGIGVRLGRGNQPQHF. Written as DNA, the CDR3 is TGTGCCAGCAGTTTAGGGATTGGGGTGAGGCTGGGCCGAGGCAATCAGCCCCAGCATTTT.

This clonotype was counted between two and nine times. The rearrangement links TRBV24-1 to TRBJ2-1; D is uncertain. Per germline, CDR1 KGHDR and CDR2 SFDVKD. CDR3 size: 12 residues. Trimming took off 3 bases at V and 4 bases at J, with 3 bases between the two ends. This chain's CDR3 is CATSDDYNEQFF. The CDR3 nucleotides read TGTGCCACCAGTGATGATTACAATGAGCAGTTCTTC.

This chain uses TRBV20-1 with TRBJ1-5, with no clear D. The germline V gene encodes CDR1 DFQATT and CDR2 SNEGSKA (reference sequence). CDR3 length: 12 amino acids. Trimming took 7 bases from V and 4 from J, leaving 11 bases between them. CDR3 region: CSVARRNQPQHF. The CDR3 DNA reads as TGCAGTGTCGCCCGGCGGAATCAGCCCCAGCATTTT.

V gene TRBV9 combines with J gene TRBJ2-1; 13 nucleotides match TRBD2. From germline, CDR1 is SGDLS and CDR2 YYNGEE. The CDR3 covers 18 residues. With V trimmed by 0 bases and J by 4 bases, 7 bases remained unmatched. Written as DNA, the CDR3 is TGTGCCAGCAGCGTAGGACAGAGGACTAGCGGGAGTTACAATGAGCAGTTCTTC. Translating gives CASSVGQRTSGSYNEQFF. Full variable domain (missing parts from reference TRBV9 and TRBJ2-1): DSGVTQTPKHLITATGQRVTLRCSPRSGDLSVYWYQQSLDQGLQFLIQYYNGEERAKGNILERFSAQQFPDLHSELNLSSLELGDSALYFCASSVGQRTSGSYNEQFFGPGTRLTVL.

The rearrangement uses TRBV4-2 and TRBJ2-1, with 13 bases matching TRBD2. CDR1 and CDR2 from the germline V gene are LGHNA and YNFKEQ. This CDR3 spans 20 amino acids. Trimming took 5 bases from V and 0 from J; bases not matched to a gene: 13. DNA for the CDR3: TGTGCCAGCAGCAGTAGACTAGCGGGAGGACTACCAAGCTCCTACAATGAGCAGTTCTTC. It yields the protein CASSSRLAGGLPSSYNEQFF.

This clonotype was recorded many times. The rearrangement links TRBV20-1 to TRBJ2-7, with D possibly matching TRBD2 (6 bases). Germline CDR1 reads DFQATT; CDR2 reads SNEGSKA (reference sequence). This CDR3 comprises 14 residues. Trimming left V 6 bases short and J 3 bases short, with 18 bases between. The DNA of the CDR3 is TGCAGTGCGCTTACGAGGGTGCGGGACTACGAGCAGTACTTC. This gives the protein CSALTRVRDYEQYF.

In its sample, this clonotype was seen a few times. The V call is TRBV29-1, the J call TRBJ1-1; D unclear. This CDR3 is built from 10 residues. CDR1 and CDR2 (germline): SQVTM, ANQGSEA. V shed 2 bases and J shed 6 bases, with 4 bases lying between them. The CDR3 loop is CSVEFPEAFF. In nucleotides, the CDR3 is TGCAGCGTTGAATTCCCTGAAGCTTTCTTT. Full variable domain (missing parts from reference TRBV29-1 and TRBJ1-1): SAVISQKPSRDICQRGTSLTIQCQVDSQVTMMFWYRQQPGQSLTLIATANQGSEATYESGFVIDKFPISRPNLTFSTLTVSNMSPEDSSIYLCSVEFPEAFFGQGTRLTVV.

This clonotype has just a few counts. This rearrangement joins TRBV20-1 to TRBJ1-2; 8 bases map to TRBD1. This CDR3 contains 15 residues. Germline V CDR1 and CDR2: DFQATT, SNEGSKA (reference sequence). V lost 3 bases, J lost 0 bases, and 6 bases stayed unmatched. The CDR3 sequence is CSARTQGAANYGYTF. The CDR3 DNA follows: TGCAGTGCTAGGACCCAGGGGGCAGCTAACTATGGCTACACCTTC.

This clonotype has just a few counts. The chain carries TRBV2 and TRBJ2-5, with D uncertain. This CDR3 is 11 amino acids long. Looked up from germline, CDR1 is SNHLY and CDR2 is FYNNEI. The V end was cut by 4 bases, the J end by 7 bases, with 7 bases between. In DNA form, the CDR3 reads TGTGCCAGCAGTGTCAAAGGGACCCAGTACTTC. Translating gives CASSVKGTQYF.

The V gene is TRBV7-3, the J gene TRBJ2-1, with 7 bases lining up with TRBD1. Germline V gene data show CDR1 as SGHTA and CDR2 as FQGTGA. The junction had 3 bases not matched to a gene; V was cut back by 0 bases and J by 4 bases. The length of the CDR3 is 15 residues. The CDR3: CASSLTGDRYNEQFF. The DNA for the CDR3 is TGTGCCAGCAGCTTAACGGGGGACAGATACAATGAGCAGTTCTTC.